The source of this TCR beta chain is a study of cytomegalovirus exposure and HLA in healthy donors. Regarding this clone: Antigen: not known.

Study-wide results and caveats: In a later analysis, HLA-associated beta chains showed higher expansion and lower generation probabilities than comparable chains.

Use of 60 Vbeta and 13 Jbeta primers characterized the PCR. Sequencing used immunoSEQ multiplex PCR; TCRdb keeps in-frame clones, though not all of them. This sample carries tens of thousands of clones, more than 70% of them seen once, and the ten largest clones take under 7%. V shed 1 base and J shed 5 bases, with 12 bases lying between them. Germline V gene data show CDR1 as LGHNA and CDR2 as YSLEER. The CDR3 has 15 residues. The source is a woman aged 30 to 39 in good health and CMV-seronegative. Sequencing used PBMCs. This chain links TRBV4-3 with TRBJ2-4, with D possibly matching TRBD1 (5 bases). CDR3 sequence (DNA): TGCGCCAGCAGCCAAGGTTCAGGGCCCGAAAACATTCAGTACTTC. This encodes CASSQGSGPENIQYF.